This paragraph covers one T cell receptor (beta chain) sequence. Data came from immunoSEQ multiplex PCR; TCRdb stores just in-frame clones and leaves some out. The profile shows about 230,000 clones, around nine tenths of them singletons. Participants' own reports of clinical history determined their cohort assignment. This specimen belongs to a study of blood T cell repertoires in COVID-19. Material: PBMCs or T cells enriched from blood (not recorded which). The source of this sequence is a woman aged 30 to 39 with acute COVID-19.

The CDR3 protein is CASLSRVYEQYF. The CDR3 region has the DNA TGTGCCAGCCTGTCACGAGTCTACGAGCAGTACTTC. The chain uses TRBV2 and TRBJ2-7; D not certain. The V end lost 8 bases, the J end lost 3 bases, and 11 bases lay between the germline ends. The CDR3 contains 12 residues. Looked up from germline, CDR1 is SNHLY and CDR2 is FYNNEI. The variable domain in full, with the rest retrieved from reference TRBV2 and TRBJ2-7, is EPEVTQTPSHQVTQMGQEVILRCVPISNHLYFYWYRQILGQKVEFLVSFYNNEISEKSEIFDDQFSVERPDGSNFTLKIRSTKLEDSAMYFCASLSRVYEQYFGPGTRLTVT.